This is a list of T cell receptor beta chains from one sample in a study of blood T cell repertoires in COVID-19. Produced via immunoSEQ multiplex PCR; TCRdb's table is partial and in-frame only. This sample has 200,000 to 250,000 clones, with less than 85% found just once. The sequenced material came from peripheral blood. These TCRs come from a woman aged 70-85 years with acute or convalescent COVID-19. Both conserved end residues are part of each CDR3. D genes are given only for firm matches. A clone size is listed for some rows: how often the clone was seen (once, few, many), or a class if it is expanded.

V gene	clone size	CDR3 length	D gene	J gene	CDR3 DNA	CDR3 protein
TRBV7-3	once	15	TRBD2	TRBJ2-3	TGTGCCAGCAGCTCTACTAGCGGGGGGGCCGCTACGCAGTATTTT	CASSSTSGGAATQYF
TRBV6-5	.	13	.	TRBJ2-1	TGTGCCAGCATCCGCCCACAGTCCAATGAGCAGTTCTTC	CASIRPQSNEQFF
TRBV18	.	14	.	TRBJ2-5	TGTGCCAGCTCACCACCCGGGGGGCTAGAGACCCAGTACTTC	CASSPPGGLETQYF
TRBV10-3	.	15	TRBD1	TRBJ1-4	TGTGCCATCAGTGAGTCTTCAGGGGGCGCCGAAAAACTGTTTTTT	CAISESSGGAEKLFF
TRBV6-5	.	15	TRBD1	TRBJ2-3	TGTGCCAGCAGACTGGGACAGGGGGCCACAGATACGCAGTATTTT	CASRLGQGATDTQYF
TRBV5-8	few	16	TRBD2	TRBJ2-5	TGTGCCAGCAGCTTGGCAACTAGCGGGGCGTGGGAGACCCAGTACTTC	CASSLATSGAWETQYF
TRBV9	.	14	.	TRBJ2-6	TGTGCCAGCAGCGTAGCGGGGGTCCCTCTGGGCCTGACTTTC	CASSVAGVPLGLTF
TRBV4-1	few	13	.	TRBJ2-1	TGCGCCAGCAGCCGACTAGTCGGCAATGAGCAGTTCTTC	CASSRLVGNEQFF
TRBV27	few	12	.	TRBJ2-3	TGTGCCAGCAGTTCGCAGGGAGATACGCAGTATTTT	CASSSQGDTQYF
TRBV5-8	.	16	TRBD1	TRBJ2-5	TGTGCCAGCAGCTTGGGGACAGGGGGAGATGGAGAGACCCAGTACTTC	CASSLGTGGDGETQYF